This T cell receptor beta chain came from a study of blood T cell repertoires in COVID-19. For the study at large: Some COVID-19 samples were acute and others convalescent; all came from the United States, Italy and Spain.

Per the authors' pipeline: Scientists estimated how many nucleated cells there were by amplifying reference gene primers. Only in-frame clones appear in the TCRdb table, and some are missing; sequencing was by immunoSEQ multiplex PCR. That table gives V, J and clone size, and the DNA gave D and trimming. The sample contains fewer than 300,000 clones, 83% of which appear only once. The ends were cut back, 2 bases at V and 8 bases at J, with 19 bases in the middle. Germline V gene lookup returns CDR1 SGHTA and CDR2 FQGNSA. CDR3 size: 16 residues. This rearrangement joins TRBV7-2 to TRBJ2-1; D gene uncertain. The sample taken for sequencing was peripheral blood. The receptor comes from a woman aged 45 to 65 who had recovered from COVID-19. CDR3 DNA sequence: TGTGCCAGCAGCTTACTCCCTAGAGATCTCCCCCATGAGCAGTTCTTC. This codes for CASSLLPRDLPHEQFF. Full variable domain (missing parts from reference TRBV7-2 and TRBJ2-1): GAGVSQSPSNKVTEKGKDVELRCDPISGHTALYWYRQSLGQGLEFLIYFQGNSAPDKSGLPSDRFSAERTGGSVSTLTIQRTQQEDSAVYLCASSLLPRDLPHEQFFGPGTRLTVL.